What follows are 18 T cell receptor beta chains derived from one specimen sequenced in a study of blood T cell repertoires in COVID-19. Here immunoSEQ multiplex PCR was the method, and the copy in TCRdb shows in-frame clones only, minus some. There are 360,000 or so clones in the sample; 88% occur only once, and approximately 1% lies in the top ten. Material: PBMCs or T cells enriched from blood (not recorded which). The origin of the receptors is a woman aged 25 to 39 who had been exposed to COVID-19.

The chain uses TRBV5-6 and TRBJ1-4, with 9 bases that match TRBD1. Germline lookup yields CDR1 SGHDT and CDR2 YYEEEE. The CDR3 spans 19 residues. V lost 3 bases and J lost 7; bases outside the gene matches: 19. The CDR3 bases are TGTGCCAGCAGCTCGCGGACAGGGGAAGGAAGAGGCTACTTTGAAAAACTGTTTTTT. It yields the protein CASSSRTGEGRGYFEKLFF. The full variable domain, rest sourced from reference TRBV5-6 and TRBJ1-4, is DAGVTQSPTHLIKTRGQQVTLRCSPKSGHDTVSWYQQALGQGPQFIFQYYEEEERQRGNFPDRFSGHQFPNYSSELNVNALLLGDSALYLCASSSRTGEGRGYFEKLFFGSGTQLSVL.

V gene TRBV30 combines with J gene TRBJ1-5; possibly TRBD1 for D (5 bases). Germline loops: CDR1 GTSNPN, CDR2 SVGIG (reference sequence). The CDR3 totals 15 residues. Trimming left V 2 bases short and J 3 bases short, with 14 bases between. The CDR3 spells CAWSRTGGLNQPQHF. Here the CDR3 DNA reads TGTGCCTGGAGTCGCACGGGGGGACTCAATCAGCCCCAGCATTTT.

The V call is TRBV28, the J call TRBJ2-7, with 8 bases that match TRBD1. The germline V gene has CDR1 MDHEN and CDR2 SYDVKM. Trimming cost V 5 bases and J 7 bases; bases outside gene matches: 10. This CDR3 region has 14 residues. As DNA, the CDR3 is TGTGCCAGCAGTCCAGGGGGCCGGGAAGATGAGCAGTACTTC. Protein product: CASSPGGREDEQYF. Full variable domain (outside the CDR3, taken from reference TRBV28 and TRBJ2-7): DVKVTQSSRYLVKRTGEKVFLECVQDMDHENMFWYRQDPGLGLRLIYFSYDVKMKEKGDIPEGYSVSREKKERFSLILESASTNQTSMYLCASSPGGREDEQYFGPGTRLTVT.

V gene TRBV9 combines with J gene TRBJ1-3; a possible D gene is TRBD1 (5 bases). V dropped 6 bases and J dropped 3 bases, with 13 bases sitting between them. CDR3 size: 14 residues. The germline V gene encodes CDR1 SGDLS and CDR2 YYNGEE. The CDR3 region is CASTPGGGGNTIYF. The CDR3, as DNA: TGTGCCAGCACCCCTGGGGGAGGTGGAAACACCATATATTTT.

The chain employs TRBV27 and TRBJ2-5; tentative D call: TRBD1 (6 bases). Between the trimmed V and J ends, which lost 4 bases and 5 bases, there was a span of 11 bases. Germline CDR1 and CDR2: MNHEY and SMNVEV (reference sequence). This CDR3 contains 13 residues. Here the CDR3 reads CASSSQQGETQYF. The CDR3 DNA sequence: TGTGCCAGCAGTTCGCAGCAGGGGGAGACCCAGTACTTC.

In regard to this clone: Other DNA sequences in this sample translate to the same CDR3. The rearrangement joins TRBV15 to TRBJ2-3; a weak D match, TRBD2 (6 bases). V was cut by 8 bases and J by 4 bases, with 10 bases left in between. The CDR3 extends over 12 amino acids. The germline V gene encodes CDR1 LNHNV and CDR2 YYDKDF (reference sequence). CDR3 DNA: TGTGCCACCTCTAGCGTCGCAGATACGCAGTATTTT. It translates to CATSSVADTQYF.

The rearrangement uses TRBV7-2 and TRBJ1-5; perhaps TRBD1 as D (6 bases). In germline, CDR1 is SGHTA, CDR2 FQGNSA. V lost 1 base to trimming and J lost 7 bases, with 14 bases between them. This CDR3 is 15 amino acids long. The CDR3 nucleotides read TGTGCCAGCAGCTTAGGGGGCAGGGGAGACCAGCCCCAGCATTTT. Protein product: CASSLGGRGDQPQHF.

This chain joins TRBV5-7 and TRBJ1-6; the D gene is possibly TRBD1 (5 bases). TRBV5-7 is an ORF, and what it does is uncertain. Trimming removed 0 bases from V and 0 bases from J, with 13 bases in between. This CDR3 region has 18 residues. The CDR3 bases are TGTGCCAGCAGCTTGGGGCAGGGTAAGAGCTCCTATAATTCACCCCTCCACTTT. Protein sequence: CASSLGQGKSSYNSPLHF.

The chain joins TRBV28 to TRBJ2-5; 7 bases are shared with TRBD1. CDR1 and CDR2 from the germline V gene are MDHEN and SYDVKM. Trimming at V came to 5 bases and at J to 2 bases, leaving 14 bases not matched to a gene. The CDR3 has 17 residues. In DNA form, the CDR3 reads TGTGCCAGCAGTCTTAAGACGACAGGGCGCCGGCAAGAGACCCAGTACTTC. This translates into CASSLKTTGRRQETQYF.

This chain uses TRBV7-7 with TRBJ2-3, with unresolved D. The CDR3 extends over 16 amino acids. Germline CDR1 is SSHAT and CDR2 is FNYEAQ (reference sequence). V was trimmed by 2 bases and J by 5 bases, leaving 17 bases between them. For the CDR3, the DNA is TGTGCCAGCAGCTTAAACCCTGGTGGTACGGGAGATACGCAGTATTTT. Protein: CASSLNPGGTGDTQYF.

This chain links TRBV28 with TRBJ1-1; D gene unclear. Germline CDR1 and CDR2: MDHEN and SYDVKM. CDR3 length: 14 residues. Trimming took off 5 bases at V and 4 bases at J, with 14 bases between the two ends. The CDR3 nucleotides are TGTGCCAGCAGTGTCGGACCACGGGGCACTGAAGCTTTCTTT. The encoded protein is CASSVGPRGTEAFF.

The chain links TRBV14 to TRBJ2-7, with 12 bases matching TRBD2. This CDR3 is 16 amino acids long. Losses at the gene ends were 0 bases for V and 3 bases for J; bases not matched to a gene: 3. The V gene's germline CDR1 is SGHDN and CDR2 FVKESK. CDR3 sequence reads: CASSQEGLAGHYEQYF. CDR3 bases: TGTGCCAGCAGCCAAGAAGGACTAGCGGGGCACTACGAGCAGTACTTC.

The chain is built from TRBV25-1 and TRBJ1-2, with D perhaps TRBD1 (6 bases). Germline V gives CDR1 MGHDK, CDR2 SYGVNS. V lost 10 bases, J lost 4 bases, and 19 bases lay in between. The CDR3 is made up of 14 amino acids. CDR3 residues: CATAMGGGRYGYTF. DNA of the CDR3: TGTGCCACCGCAATGGGAGGGGGACGCTATGGCTACACCTTC.

The chain combines TRBV28 with TRBJ2-7, with a tentative D call TRBD2 (6 bases). Germline CDR1 is MDHEN and CDR2 is SYDVKM. The CDR3 loop spans 16 amino acids. V was clipped by 5 bases and J by 4 bases, with 21 bases between them. In nucleotides, the CDR3 is TGTGCCAGCAGTCCCACCTACGGGGGAGTTGATTACGAGCAGTACTTC. Protein: CASSPTYGGVDYEQYF.

V and J are TRBV6-1 and TRBJ1-3; D ambiguous. Trimming took 3 bases from V and 0 from J, leaving 12 bases between them. Germline CDR1 and CDR2: MNHNS and SASEGT. CDR3 length: 16 residues. The CDR3 region is CASSDGRQLSGNTIYF. Written as DNA, the CDR3 is TGTGCCAGCAGTGATGGGAGACAACTCTCTGGAAACACCATATATTTT.

This chain links TRBV28 with TRBJ2-7; D is perhaps TRBD1 (7 bases). Trimming removed 4 bases at V and 1 base at J, with 11 bases between. Germline V gene sequence: CDR1 MDHEN, CDR2 SYDVKM. The CDR3 spans 14 residues. The CDR3 protein is CASSWTGGSYEQYF. CDR3 sequence (DNA): TGTGCCAGCAGTTGGACAGGAGGGTCCTACGAGCAGTACTTC.

The J gene is TRBJ2-1, the V gene TRBV11-3; D is uncertain. The CDR3 has 17 amino acids. V was shortened by 5 bases and J by 4 bases, with 21 bases between the two germline ends. Looked up from germline, CDR1 is SGHNT and CDR2 is YENEEA. CDR3 sequence: CASSPRFVGASYNEQFF. Written as DNA, the CDR3 is TGTGCCAGCAGCCCCAGGTTTGTGGGCGCGTCTTACAATGAGCAGTTCTTC.

This rearrangement joins TRBV12-2 to TRBJ2-2; no check of the table's D call, TRBD1, against the DNA was made. TRBV12-2 is a recognized pseudogene. The CDR3 totals 19 residues. The CDR3 loop is CASRPRPYRGETNTGELFF. The CDR3 DNA follows: TGTGCAAGTCGCCCCCGCCCCTACAGGGGGGAAACGAACACCGGGGAGCTGTTTTTT.